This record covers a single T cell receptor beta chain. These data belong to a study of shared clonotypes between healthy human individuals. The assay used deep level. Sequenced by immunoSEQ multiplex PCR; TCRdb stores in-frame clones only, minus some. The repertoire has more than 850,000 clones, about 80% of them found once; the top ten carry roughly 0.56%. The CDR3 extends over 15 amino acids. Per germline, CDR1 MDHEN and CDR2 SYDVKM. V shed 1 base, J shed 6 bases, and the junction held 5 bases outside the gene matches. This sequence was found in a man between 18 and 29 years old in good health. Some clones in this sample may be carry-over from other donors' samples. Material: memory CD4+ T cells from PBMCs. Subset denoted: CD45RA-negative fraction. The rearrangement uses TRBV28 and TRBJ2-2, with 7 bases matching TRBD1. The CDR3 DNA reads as TGTGCCAGCAGTTTATCCGGAGACAGGGCCGGGGAGCTGTTTTTT. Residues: CASSLSGDRAGELFF.